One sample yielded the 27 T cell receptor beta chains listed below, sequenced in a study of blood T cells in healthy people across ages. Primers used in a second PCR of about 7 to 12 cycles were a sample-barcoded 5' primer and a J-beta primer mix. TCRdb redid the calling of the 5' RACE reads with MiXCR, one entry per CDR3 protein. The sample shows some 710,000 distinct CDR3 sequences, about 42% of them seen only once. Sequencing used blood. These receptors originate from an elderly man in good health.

CDR3 nucleotides: TGCAGTGCTGACCCCGCGGCCCGGACTAGAGTCCACGAGCAGTACTTC. This gives the protein CSADPAARTRVHEQYF. The chain couples TRBV20-1 to TRBJ2-7, with TRBD2 matching over 7 bases. Trimming at V came to 5 bases and at J to 5 bases, leaving 18 bases not matched to a gene. In germline, CDR1 is DFQATT, CDR2 SNEGSKA (reference sequence). The CDR3 consists of 16 residues.

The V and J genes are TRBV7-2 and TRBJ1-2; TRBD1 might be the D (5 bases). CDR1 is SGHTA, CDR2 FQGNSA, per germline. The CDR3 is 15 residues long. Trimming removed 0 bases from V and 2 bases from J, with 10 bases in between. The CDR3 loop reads CASSLAKAGNYGYTF. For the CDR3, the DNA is TGTGCCAGCAGCTTAGCGAAGGCAGGGAACTATGGCTACACCTTC.

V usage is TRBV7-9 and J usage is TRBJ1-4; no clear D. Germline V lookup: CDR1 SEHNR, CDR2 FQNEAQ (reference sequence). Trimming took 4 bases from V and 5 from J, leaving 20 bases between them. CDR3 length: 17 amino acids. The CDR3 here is CASSSPAFERENEKLFF. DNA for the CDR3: TGTGCCAGCAGCTCACCCGCCTTTGAAAGGGAGAATGAAAAACTGTTTTTT.

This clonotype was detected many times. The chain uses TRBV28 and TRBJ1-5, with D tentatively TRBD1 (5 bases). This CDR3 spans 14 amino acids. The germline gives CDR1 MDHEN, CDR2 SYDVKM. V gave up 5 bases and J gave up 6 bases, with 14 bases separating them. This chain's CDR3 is CASSRGGTIQPQHF. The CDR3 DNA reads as TGTGCCAGCAGTAGGGGAGGGACCATTCAGCCCCAGCATTTT. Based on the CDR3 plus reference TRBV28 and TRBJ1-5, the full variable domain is DVKVTQSSRYLVKRTGEKVFLECVQDMDHENMFWYRQDPGLGLRLIYFSYDVKMKEKGDIPEGYSVSREKKERFSLILESASTNQTSMYLCASSRGGTIQPQHFGDGTRLSIL.

The CDR3 protein is CASARRGTSYNEQFF. In DNA, the CDR3 is TGTGCCAGCGCCCGGAGGGGGACCTCCTACAATGAGCAGTTCTTC. The chain couples TRBV2 to TRBJ2-1; the D call may be TRBD1 or TRBD2 (6 bases each). Germline-derived CDR1 and CDR2 are SNHLY and FYNNEI. The CDR3 length is 15 residues. V lost 8 bases to trimming and J lost 0 bases, with 14 bases between them.

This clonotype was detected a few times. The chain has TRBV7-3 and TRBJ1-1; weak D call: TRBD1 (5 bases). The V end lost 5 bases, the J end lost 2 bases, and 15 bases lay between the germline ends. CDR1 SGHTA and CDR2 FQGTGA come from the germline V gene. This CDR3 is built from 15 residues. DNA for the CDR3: TGTGCCAGCAGCAGCCACGCGGGGACCAACACTGAAGCTTTCTTT. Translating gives CASSSHAGTNTEAFF.

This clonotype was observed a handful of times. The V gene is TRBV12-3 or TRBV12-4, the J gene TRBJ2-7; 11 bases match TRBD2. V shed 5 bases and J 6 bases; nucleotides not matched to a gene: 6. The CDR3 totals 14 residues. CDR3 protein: CASSILAGGSEQYF. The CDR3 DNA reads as TGTGCCAGCAGTATCCTAGCGGGAGGAAGCGAGCAGTACTTC.

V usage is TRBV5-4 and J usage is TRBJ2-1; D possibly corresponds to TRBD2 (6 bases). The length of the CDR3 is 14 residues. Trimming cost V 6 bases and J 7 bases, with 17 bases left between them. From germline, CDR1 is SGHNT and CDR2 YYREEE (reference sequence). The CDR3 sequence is CASNQPGLGNEQFF. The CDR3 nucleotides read TGTGCCAGCAACCAACCGGGACTGGGGAATGAGCAGTTCTTC. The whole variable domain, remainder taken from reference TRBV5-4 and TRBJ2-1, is ETGVTQSPTHLIKTRGQQVTLRCSSQSGHNTVSWYQQALGQGPQFIFQYYREEENGRGNFPPRFSGLQFPNYSSELNVNALELDDSALYLCASNQPGLGNEQFFGPGTRLTVL.

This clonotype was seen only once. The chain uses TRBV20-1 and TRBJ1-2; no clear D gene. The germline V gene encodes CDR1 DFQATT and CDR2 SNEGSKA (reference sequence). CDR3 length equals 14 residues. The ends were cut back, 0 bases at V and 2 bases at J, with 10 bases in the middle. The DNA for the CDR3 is TGCAGTGCTAGAGATCCCGGATGGAACTATGGCTACACCTTC. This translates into CSARDPGWNYGYTF.

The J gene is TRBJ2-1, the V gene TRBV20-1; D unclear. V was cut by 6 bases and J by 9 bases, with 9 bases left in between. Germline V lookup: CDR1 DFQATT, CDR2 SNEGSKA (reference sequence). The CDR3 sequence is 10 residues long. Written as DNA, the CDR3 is TGCAGTGCCCTCAGGACTGAGCAGTTCTTC. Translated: CSALRTEQFF.

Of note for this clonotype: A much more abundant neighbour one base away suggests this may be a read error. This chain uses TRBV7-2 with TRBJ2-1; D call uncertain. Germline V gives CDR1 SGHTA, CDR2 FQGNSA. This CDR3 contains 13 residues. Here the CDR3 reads CASRTGSYDEQFF. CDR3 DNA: TGTGCCAGCAGAACGGGCTCCTACGATGAGCAGTTCTTC.

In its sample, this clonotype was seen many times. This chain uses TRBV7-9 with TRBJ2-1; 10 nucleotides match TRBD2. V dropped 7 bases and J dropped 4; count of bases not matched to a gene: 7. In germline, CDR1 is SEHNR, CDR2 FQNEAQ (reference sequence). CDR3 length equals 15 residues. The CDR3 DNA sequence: TGTGCCAGCACCCCCCTACTAGCGGGATACAATGAGCAGTTCTTC. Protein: CASTPLLAGYNEQFF.

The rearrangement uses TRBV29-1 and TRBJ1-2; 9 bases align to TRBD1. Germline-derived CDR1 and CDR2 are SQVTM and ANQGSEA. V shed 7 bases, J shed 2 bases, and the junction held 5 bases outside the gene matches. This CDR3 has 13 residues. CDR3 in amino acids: CSALDRGNYGYTF. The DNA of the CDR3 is TGCAGCGCTCTCGACAGGGGGAACTATGGCTACACCTTC.

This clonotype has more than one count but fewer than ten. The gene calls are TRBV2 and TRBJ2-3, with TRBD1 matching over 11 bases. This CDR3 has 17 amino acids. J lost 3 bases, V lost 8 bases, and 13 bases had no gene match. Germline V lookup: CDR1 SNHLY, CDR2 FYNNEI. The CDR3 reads CASHIVRDRGTTDTQYF. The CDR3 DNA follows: TGTGCCAGCCATATAGTCCGGGACAGGGGGACGACAGATACGCAGTATTTT.

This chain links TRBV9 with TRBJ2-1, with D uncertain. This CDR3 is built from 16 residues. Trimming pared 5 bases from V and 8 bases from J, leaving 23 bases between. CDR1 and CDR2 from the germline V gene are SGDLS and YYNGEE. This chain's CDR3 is CASSVRSETSPHEQFF. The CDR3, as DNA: TGTGCCAGCAGTGTAAGGTCGGAAACCAGTCCCCATGAGCAGTTCTTC.

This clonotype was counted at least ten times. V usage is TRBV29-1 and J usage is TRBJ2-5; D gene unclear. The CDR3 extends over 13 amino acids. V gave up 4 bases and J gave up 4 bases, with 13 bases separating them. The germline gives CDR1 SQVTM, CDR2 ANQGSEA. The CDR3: CSVAGVWGETQYF. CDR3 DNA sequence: TGCAGCGTTGCTGGGGTATGGGGAGAGACCCAGTACTTC.

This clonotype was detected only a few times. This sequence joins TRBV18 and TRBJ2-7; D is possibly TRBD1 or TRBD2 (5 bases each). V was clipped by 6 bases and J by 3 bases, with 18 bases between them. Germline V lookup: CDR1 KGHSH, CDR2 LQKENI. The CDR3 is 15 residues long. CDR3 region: CASSVGTYGSYEQYF. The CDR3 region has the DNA TGTGCCAGCTCCGTCGGGACGTACGGAAGCTACGAGCAGTACTTC.

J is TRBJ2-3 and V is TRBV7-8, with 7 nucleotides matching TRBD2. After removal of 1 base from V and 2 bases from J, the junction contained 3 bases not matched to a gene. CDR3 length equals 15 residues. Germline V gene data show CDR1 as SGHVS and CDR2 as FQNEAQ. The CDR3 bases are TGTGCCAGCAGCTTAGGGGGAGGGGTCACAGATACGCAGTATTTT. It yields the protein CASSLGGGVTDTQYF.

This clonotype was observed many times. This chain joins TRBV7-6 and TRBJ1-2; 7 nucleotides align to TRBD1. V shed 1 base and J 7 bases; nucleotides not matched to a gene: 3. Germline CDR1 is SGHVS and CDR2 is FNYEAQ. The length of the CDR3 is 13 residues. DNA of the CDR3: TGTGCCAGCAGCTTAGGGACAGGTGGTGGCTACACCTTC. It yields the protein CASSLGTGGGYTF.

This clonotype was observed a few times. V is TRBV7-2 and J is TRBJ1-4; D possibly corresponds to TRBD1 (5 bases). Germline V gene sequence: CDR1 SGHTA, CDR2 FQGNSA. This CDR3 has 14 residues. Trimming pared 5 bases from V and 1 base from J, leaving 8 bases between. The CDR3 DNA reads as TGTGCCAGCAGCAGACAGTTAACTAATGAAAAACTGTTTTTT. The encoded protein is CASSRQLTNEKLFF.

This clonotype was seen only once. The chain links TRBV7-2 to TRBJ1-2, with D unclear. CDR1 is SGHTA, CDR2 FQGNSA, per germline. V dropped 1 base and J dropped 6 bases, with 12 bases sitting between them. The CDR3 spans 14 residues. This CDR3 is CASSLVGVFNGYTF. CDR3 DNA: TGTGCCAGCAGCTTAGTGGGTGTTTTTAATGGCTACACCTTC.

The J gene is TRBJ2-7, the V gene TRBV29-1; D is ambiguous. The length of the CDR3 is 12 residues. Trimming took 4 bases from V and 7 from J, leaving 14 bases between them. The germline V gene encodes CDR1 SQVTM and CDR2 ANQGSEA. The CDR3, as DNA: TGCAGCGTTGCGATCTCCTGGGATGAGCAGTACTTC. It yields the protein CSVAISWDEQYF.

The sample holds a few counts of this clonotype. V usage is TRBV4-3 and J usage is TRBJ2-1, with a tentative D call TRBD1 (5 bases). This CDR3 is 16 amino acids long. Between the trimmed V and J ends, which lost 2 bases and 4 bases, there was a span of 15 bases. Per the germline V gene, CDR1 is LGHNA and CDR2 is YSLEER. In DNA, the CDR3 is TGCGCCAGCAGCCAACTGGCGTCAGGGCCTTACAATGAGCAGTTCTTC. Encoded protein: CASSQLASGPYNEQFF.

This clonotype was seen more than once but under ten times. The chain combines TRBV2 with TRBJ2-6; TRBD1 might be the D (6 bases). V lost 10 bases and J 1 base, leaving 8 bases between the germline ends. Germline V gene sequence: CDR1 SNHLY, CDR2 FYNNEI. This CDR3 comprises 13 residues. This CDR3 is CAKQGSGANVLTF. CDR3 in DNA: TGTGCCAAACAGGGATCTGGGGCCAACGTCCTGACTTTC.

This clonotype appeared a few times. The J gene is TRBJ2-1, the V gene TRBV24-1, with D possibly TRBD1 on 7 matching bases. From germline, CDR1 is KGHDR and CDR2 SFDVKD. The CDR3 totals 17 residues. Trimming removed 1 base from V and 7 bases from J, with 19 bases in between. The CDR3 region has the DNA TGTGCCACCAGTGATTTAGGTCGAAGGGCAGGGGGGAATGAGCAGTTCTTC. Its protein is CATSDLGRRAGGNEQFF.

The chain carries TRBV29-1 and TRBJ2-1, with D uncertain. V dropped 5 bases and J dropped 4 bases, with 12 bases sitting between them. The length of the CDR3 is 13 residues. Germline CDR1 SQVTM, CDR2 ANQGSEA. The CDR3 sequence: CSVQGQVYNEQFF. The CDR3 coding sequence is TGCAGCGTTCAAGGGCAGGTGTACAATGAGCAGTTCTTC.

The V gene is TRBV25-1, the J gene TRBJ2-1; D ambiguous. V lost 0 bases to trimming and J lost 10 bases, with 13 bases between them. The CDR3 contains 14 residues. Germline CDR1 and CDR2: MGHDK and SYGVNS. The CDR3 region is CASSEYYSSREQFF. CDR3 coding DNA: TGTGCCAGCAGTGAATATTACTCGTCAAGGGAGCAGTTCTTC.